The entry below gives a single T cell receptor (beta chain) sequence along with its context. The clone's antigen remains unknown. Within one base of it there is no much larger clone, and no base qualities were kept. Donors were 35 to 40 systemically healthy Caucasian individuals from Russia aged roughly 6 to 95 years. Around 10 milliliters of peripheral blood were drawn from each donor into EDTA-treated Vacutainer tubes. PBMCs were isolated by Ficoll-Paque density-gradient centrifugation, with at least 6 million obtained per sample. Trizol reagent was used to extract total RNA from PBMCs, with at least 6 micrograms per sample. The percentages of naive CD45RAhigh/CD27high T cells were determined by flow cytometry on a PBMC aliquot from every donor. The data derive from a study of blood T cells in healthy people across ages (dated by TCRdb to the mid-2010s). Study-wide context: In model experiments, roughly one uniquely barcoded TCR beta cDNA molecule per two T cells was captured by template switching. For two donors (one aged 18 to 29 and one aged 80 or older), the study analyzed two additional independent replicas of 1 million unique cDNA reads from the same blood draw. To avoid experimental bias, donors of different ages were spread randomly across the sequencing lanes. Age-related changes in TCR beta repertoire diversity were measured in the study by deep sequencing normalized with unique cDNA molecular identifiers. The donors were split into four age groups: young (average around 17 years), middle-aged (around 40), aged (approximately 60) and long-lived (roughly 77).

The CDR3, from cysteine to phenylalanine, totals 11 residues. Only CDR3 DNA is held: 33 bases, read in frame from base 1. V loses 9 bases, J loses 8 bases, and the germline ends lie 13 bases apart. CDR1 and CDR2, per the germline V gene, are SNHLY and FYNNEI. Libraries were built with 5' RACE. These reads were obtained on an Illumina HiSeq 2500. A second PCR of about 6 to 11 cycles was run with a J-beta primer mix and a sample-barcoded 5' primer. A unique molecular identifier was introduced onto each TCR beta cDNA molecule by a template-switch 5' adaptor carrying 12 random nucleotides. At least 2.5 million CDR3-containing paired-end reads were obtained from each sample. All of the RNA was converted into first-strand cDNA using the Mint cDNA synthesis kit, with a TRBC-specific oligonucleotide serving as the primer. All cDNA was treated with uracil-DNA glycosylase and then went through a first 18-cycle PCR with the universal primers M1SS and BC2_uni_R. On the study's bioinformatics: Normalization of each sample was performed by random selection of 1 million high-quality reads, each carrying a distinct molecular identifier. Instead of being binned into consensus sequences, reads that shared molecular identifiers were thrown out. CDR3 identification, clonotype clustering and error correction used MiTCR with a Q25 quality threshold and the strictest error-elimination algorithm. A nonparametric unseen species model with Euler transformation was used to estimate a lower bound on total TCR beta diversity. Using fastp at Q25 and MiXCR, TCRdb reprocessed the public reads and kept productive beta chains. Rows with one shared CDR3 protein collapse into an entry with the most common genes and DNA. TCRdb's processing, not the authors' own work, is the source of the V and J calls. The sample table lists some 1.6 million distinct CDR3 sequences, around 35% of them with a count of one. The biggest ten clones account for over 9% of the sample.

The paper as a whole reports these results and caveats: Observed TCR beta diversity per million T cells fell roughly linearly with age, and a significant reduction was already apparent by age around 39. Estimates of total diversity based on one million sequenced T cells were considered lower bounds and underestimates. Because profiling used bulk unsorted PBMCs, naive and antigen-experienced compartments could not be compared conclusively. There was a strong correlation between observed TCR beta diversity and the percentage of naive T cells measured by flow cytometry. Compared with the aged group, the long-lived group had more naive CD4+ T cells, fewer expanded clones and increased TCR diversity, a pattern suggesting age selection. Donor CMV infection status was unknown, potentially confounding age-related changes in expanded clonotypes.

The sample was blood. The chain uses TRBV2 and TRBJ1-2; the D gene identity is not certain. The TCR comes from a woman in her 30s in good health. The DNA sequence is TGTGCCAGTTGGGCCTTCTACGGCTACACCTTC. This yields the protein CASWAFYGYTF. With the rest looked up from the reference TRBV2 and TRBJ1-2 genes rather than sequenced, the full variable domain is EPEVTQTPSHQVTQMGQEVILRCVPISNHLYFYWYRQILGQKVEFLVSFYNNEISEKSEIFDDQFSVERPDGSNFTLKIRSTKLEDSAMYFCASWAFYGYTFGSGTRLTVV.